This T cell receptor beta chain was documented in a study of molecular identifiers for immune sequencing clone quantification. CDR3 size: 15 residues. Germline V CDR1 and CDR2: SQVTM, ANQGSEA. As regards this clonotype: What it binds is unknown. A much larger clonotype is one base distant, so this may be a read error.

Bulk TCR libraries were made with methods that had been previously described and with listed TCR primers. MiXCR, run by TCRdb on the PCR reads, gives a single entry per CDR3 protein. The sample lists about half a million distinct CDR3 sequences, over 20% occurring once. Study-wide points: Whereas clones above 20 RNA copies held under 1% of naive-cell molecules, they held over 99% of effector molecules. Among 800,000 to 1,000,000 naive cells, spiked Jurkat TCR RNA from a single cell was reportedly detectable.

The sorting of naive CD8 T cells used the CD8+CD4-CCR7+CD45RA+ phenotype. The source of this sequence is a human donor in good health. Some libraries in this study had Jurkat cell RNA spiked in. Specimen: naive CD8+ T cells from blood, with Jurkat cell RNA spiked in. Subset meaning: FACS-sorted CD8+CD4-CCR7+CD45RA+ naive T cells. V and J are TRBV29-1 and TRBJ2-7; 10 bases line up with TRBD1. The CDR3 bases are TGCAGCGTTGAAGAGGCGGGACAGGGGACCTACGAGCAGCACTTC. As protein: CSVEEAGQGTYEQHF.